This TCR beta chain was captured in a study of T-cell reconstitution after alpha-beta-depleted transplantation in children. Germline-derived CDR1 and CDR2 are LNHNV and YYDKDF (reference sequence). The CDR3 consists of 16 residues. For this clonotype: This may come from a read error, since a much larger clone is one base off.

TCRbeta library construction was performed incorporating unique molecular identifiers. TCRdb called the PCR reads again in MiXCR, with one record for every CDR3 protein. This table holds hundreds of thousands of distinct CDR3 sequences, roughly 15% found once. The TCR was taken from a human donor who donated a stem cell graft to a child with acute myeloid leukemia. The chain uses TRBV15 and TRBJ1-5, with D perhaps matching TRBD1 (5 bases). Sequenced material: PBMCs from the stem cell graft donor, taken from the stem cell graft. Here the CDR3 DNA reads TGTGTCACCAGCAGGGAGGCAGAATATAGCAATCAGCCCCAGCATTTT. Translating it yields CVTSREAEYSNQPQHF.